This T cell receptor (beta chain) stems from a study of Ad26.COV2.S vaccination and SARS-CoV-2 variants. Profiled with immunoSEQ multiplex PCR; TCRdb holds only in-frame clones, not every one. The table shows 350,000 to 500,000 clones, with 90% occurring only once. Of note for this clone: The target antigen is unknown.

The treatment is: some 20 received Ad26.COV2.S at low or high dose, single or two shots; 5 received placebo; per-sample allocation not given. The samples date from day 63 after the first vaccine or placebo injection. Adults aged 18-55 years in Boston included the donor. Trimming took 0 bases from V and 5 from J; bases not matched to a gene: 6. This CDR3 spans 15 amino acids. Germline-derived CDR1 and CDR2 are SGDLS and YYNGEE. Study-level points and caveats: Similar non-spike TCR breadth was observed in recipients of vaccine and of placebo.

The sequence was obtained from a person between 18 and 65 years old who received the Ad26.COV2.S COVID-19 vaccine or a placebo. V gene TRBV9 combines with J gene TRBJ2-5, with 8 nucleotides matching TRBD1. This sample comprised peripheral blood, obtained in a trial of Ad26.COV2.S vaccine versus placebo. DNA of the CDR3: TGTGCCAGCAGCGTAGCGGACAGGGATGGTGAGACCCAGTACTTC. Encoded protein: CASSVADRDGETQYF.